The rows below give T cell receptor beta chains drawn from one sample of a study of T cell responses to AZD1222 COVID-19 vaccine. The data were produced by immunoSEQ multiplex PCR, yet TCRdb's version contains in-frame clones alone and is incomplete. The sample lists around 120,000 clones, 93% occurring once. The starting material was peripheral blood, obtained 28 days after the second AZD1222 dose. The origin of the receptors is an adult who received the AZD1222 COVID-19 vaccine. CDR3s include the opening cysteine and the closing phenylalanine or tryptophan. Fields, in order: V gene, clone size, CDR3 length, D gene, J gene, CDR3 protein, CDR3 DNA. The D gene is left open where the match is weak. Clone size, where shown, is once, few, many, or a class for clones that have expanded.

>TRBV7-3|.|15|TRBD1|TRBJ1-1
CASSSHPGQGTEAFF
TGTGCCAGCAGCTCCCACCCGGGACAGGGGACTGAAGCTTTCTTT
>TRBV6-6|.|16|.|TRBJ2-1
CASSYSERAPYNEQFF
TGTGCCAGCAGTTACTCTGAGCGCGCGCCCTACAATGAGCAGTTCTTC
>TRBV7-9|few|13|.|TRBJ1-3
CASSRDGGNTIYF
TGTGCCAGCAGCCGGGACGGTGGAAACACCATATATTTT
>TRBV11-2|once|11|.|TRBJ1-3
CASSFGNTIYF
TGTGCCAGCAGCTTTGGAAACACCATATATTTT
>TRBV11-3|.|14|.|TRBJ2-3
CASSRGPTADTQYF
TGTGCCAGCAGCCGGGGACCAACGGCAGATACGCAGTATTTT
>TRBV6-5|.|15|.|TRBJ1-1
CASEKLDGTNTEAFF
TGTGCCAGCGAAAAGTTGGACGGTACGAACACTGAAGCTTTCTTT
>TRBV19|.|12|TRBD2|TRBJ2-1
CASSPGGNEQFF
TGTGCCAGTAGTCCGGGGGGTAATGAGCAGTTCTTC
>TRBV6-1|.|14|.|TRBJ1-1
CASSDEMWDTEAFF
TGTGCCAGCAGTGATGAGATGTGGGACACTGAAGCTTTCTTT
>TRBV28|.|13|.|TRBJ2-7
CASTPGPTDEQYF
TGTGCCAGCACGCCAGGCCCCACGGACGAGCAGTACTTC
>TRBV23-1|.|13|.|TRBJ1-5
CASSQWDFQPQHF
TGCGCCAGCAGTCAATGGGACTTTCAGCCCCAGCATTTT
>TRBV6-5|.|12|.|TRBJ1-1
CASSTGYTEAFF
TGTGCCAGTTCTACAGGTTACACTGAAGCTTTCTTT
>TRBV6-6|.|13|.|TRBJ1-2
CASSYSTEAGYTF
TGTGCCAGCAGTTACTCGACGGAGGCTGGCTACACCTTC
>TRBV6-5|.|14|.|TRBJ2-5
CASSTGGGGETQYF
TGTGCCAGCAGTACTGGGGGGGGCGGTGAGACCCAGTACTTC
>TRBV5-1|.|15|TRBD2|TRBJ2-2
CASSLAWREGGELFF
TGCGCCAGCAGCTTGGCCTGGCGGGAGGGCGGGGAGCTGTTTTTT
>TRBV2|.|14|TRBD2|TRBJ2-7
CASNRAGVSYEQYF
TGTGCCAGCAACCGAGCGGGAGTCTCCTACGAGCAGTACTTC
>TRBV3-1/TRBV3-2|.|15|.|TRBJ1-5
CASSPTLFSNQPQHF
TGTGCCAGCAGCCCGACGCTATTCAGCAATCAGCCCCAGCATTTT
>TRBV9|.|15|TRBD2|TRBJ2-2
CASSVSLAGTGELFF
TGTGCCAGCAGCGTATCCCTAGCGGGTACCGGGGAGCTGTTTTTT
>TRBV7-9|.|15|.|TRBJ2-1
CASSLAEAYPNEQFF
TGTGCCAGCAGCTTAGCGGAGGCCTATCCCAATGAGCAGTTCTTC
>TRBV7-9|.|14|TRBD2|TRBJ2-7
CASSSSGLGTEQYF
TGTGCCAGCAGCTCATCCGGACTAGGGACCGAGCAGTACTTC
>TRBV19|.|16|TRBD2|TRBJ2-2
CASTTGLAENTGELFF
TGTGCCAGTACAACCGGACTAGCCGAGAACACCGGGGAGCTGTTTTTT
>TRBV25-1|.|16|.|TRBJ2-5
CASSEGLGSYQETQYF
TGTGCCAGCAGTGAGGGTCTGGGGTCGTACCAAGAGACCCAGTACTTC
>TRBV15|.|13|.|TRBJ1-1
CATSRARVGEAFF
TGTGCCACCAGCAGAGCCCGGGTCGGTGAAGCTTTCTTT